This T cell receptor (beta chain) came from a study of T cell responses to AZD1222 COVID-19 vaccine. Overall study: Pooling covered second doses at about 4 or about 12 weeks.

Notes on the study in general: AZD1222 recipients seropositive at baseline numbered only 5 or 6. Variant regions that are unmutated are reportedly the target of nearly half of spike-specific TCRs. The CD4 TCRs associated with vaccination extended across spike and predominated at 160-218 and 743-854.

Data came from immunoSEQ multiplex PCR; TCRdb stores just in-frame clones and leaves some out. The sample has more than 100,000 clones, over 75% seen once. With regard to this clone: Its antigen remains unknown.

Trimming cost V 0 bases and J 3 bases, with 12 bases left between them. Germline V CDR1 and CDR2: LNHDA, SQIVND (reference sequence). CDR3 length: 15 amino acids. The TCR originated in an adult in good health. The V and J genes are TRBV19 and TRBJ2-7; possibly TRBD1 for D (6 bases). This material consisted of peripheral blood, taken on day 0 of AZD1222 vaccination. Here the CDR3 reads CASSIDDRPRYEQYF. CDR3 DNA sequence: TGTGCCAGTAGTATAGACGACAGGCCGCGCTACGAGCAGTACTTC.